Presented here are 8 T cell receptor beta chains from one specimen sequenced in a study of blood T cells in healthy people across ages. PCR was performed a second time for roughly 7 to 11 cycles using a sample-barcoded 5' primer and a J-beta primer mix. Each CDR3 protein is one row after TCRdb ran MiXCR on the 5' RACE reads. The data hold some 640,000 distinct CDR3 sequences, with about 28% observed a single time. The specimen sequenced was blood. These receptors were taken from a woman over 75 in good health.

Of note for this clonotype: One end of the junction varies from germline; a read error may be responsible. The chain joins TRBV7-3 to TRBJ1-2; tentatively, D is TRBD1 (5 bases). This CDR3 region has 13 residues. CDR1 and CDR2 (germline): SGHTA, FQGTGA. CDR3 bases: TGTGCCGGCAGCTTCCAGGGAGGCTATGGCTACACCTTC. Its protein is CAGSFQGGYGYTF. The full variable domain, its missing parts supplied by reference TRBV7-3 and TRBJ1-2, is GAGVSQTPSNKVTEKGKYVELRCDPISGHTALYWYRQSLGQGPEFLIYFQGTGAADDSGLPNDRFFAVRPEGSVSTLKIQRTERGDSAVYLCAGSFQGGYGYTFGSGTRLTVV.

Turning to this clonotype: This may come from a read error, since a much larger clone is one base off. The chain employs TRBV20-1 and TRBJ1-5; D remains unclear. The CDR3 contains 14 residues. Germline CDR1 is DFQATT and CDR2 is SNEGSKA (reference sequence). Trimming took off 6 bases at V and 0 bases at J, with 12 bases between the two ends. The CDR3 is CSAEDVYSNQPQHF. The CDR3 DNA sequence: TGCAGTGCGGAGGACGTGTATAGCAATCAGCCCCAGCATTTT.

This clonotype was picked up a small number of times. A read error may be the cause here, since a much bigger clone is one base away. CDR3 bases: TGTGCCAGCAACCCCGGGACAGTCGGCGAGCAGTACTTC. It is translated as CASNPGTVGEQYF. The chain carries TRBV7-7 and TRBJ2-7, with TRBD1 matching over 7 bases. CDR3 length equals 13 residues. Germline assignment: CDR1 SSHAT and CDR2 FNYEAQ (reference sequence). V was clipped by 7 bases and J by 6 bases; unmatched bases: 9.

This clonotype was observed at least ten times. The chain uses TRBV29-1 and TRBJ2-7; the D gene could be TRBD1 or TRBD2 (5 bases each). Looked up from germline, CDR1 is SQVTM and CDR2 is ANQGSEA. V was shortened by 5 bases and J by 0 bases, with 14 bases between the two germline ends. The CDR3 has 14 amino acids. The CDR3 DNA reads as TGCAGCGTTCTGGTGGCAGGGAGCTCCTACGAGCAGTACTTC. This gives the protein CSVLVAGSSYEQYF.

The chain couples TRBV12-5 to TRBJ1-5, with 7 bases aligning to TRBD1. J lost 4 bases, V lost 5 bases, and 5 bases had no gene match. The CDR3 is 14 amino acids. Germline V gene data show CDR1 as LGHNT and CDR2 as FRNRAP. The CDR3 nucleotides are TGTGCTAGTGGTCCCGACAGGGTAAATCAGCCCCAGCATTTT. This translates into CASGPDRVNQPQHF.

This clonotype was found a few times. The V gene is TRBV11-2, the J gene TRBJ1-4; D uncertain. The ends were cut back, 5 bases at V and 8 bases at J, with 15 bases in the middle. The germline CDR1 and CDR2 sequences are SGHAT and FQNNGV. CDR3 size: 14 residues. CDR3 in amino acids: CASSRRALGEKLFF. The CDR3 DNA follows: TGTGCCAGCAGCCGACGGGCCCTAGGGGAAAAACTGTTTTTT. Looking up the rest from reference TRBV11-2 and TRBJ1-4 gives the full variable domain: EAGVAQSPRYKIIEKRQSVAFWCNPISGHATLYWYQQILGQGPKLLIQFQNNGVVDDSQLPKDRFSAERLKGVDSTLKIQPAKLEDSAVYLCASSRRALGEKLFFGSGTQLSVL.

The J gene is TRBJ1-1, the V gene TRBV12-3 or TRBV12-4; 7 bases map to TRBD1. With V trimmed by 5 bases and J by 5 bases, 14 bases remained unmatched. This CDR3 contains 16 residues. The chain's CDR3 is CASSIQGVRVGTEAFF. In nucleotides, the CDR3 is TGTGCCAGCAGTATCCAGGGGGTCCGAGTTGGGACTGAAGCTTTCTTT.

This clonotype was seen only a few times. A much larger clonotype is one base distant, so this may be a read error. The chain carries TRBV12-3 or TRBV12-4 and TRBJ2-7; the D gene is possibly TRBD2 (6 bases). This CDR3 has 12 residues. The V and J ends lost 6 bases and 7 bases respectively, with 13 bases between them. The CDR3 sequence: CASSGGPNEQYF. The CDR3 bases are TGTGCCAGCAGCGGGGGACCCAATGAGCAGTACTTC.